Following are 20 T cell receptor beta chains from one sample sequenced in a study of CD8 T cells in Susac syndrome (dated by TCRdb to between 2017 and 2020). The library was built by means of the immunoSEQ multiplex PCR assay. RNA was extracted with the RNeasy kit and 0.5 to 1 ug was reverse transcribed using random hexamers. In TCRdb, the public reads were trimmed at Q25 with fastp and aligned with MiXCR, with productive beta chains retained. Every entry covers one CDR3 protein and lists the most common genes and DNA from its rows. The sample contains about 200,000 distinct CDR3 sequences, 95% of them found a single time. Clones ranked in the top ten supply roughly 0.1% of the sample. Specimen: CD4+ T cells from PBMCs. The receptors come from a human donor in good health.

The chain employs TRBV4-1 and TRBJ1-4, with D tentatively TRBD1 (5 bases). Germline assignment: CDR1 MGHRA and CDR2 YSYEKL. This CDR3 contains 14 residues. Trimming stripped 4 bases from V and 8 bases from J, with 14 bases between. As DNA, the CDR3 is TGCGCCAGCAGCCTCATGGGGGGTGACGAAAAACTGTTTTTT. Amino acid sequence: CASSLMGGDEKLFF.

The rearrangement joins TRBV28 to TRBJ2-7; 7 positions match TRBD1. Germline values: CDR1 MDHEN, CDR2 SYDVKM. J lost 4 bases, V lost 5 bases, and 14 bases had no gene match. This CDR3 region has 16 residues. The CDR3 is CASSPQTWGQRYEQYV. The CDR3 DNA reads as TGTGCCAGCAGTCCACAAACCTGGGGACAGAGATACGAGCAGTACGTC.

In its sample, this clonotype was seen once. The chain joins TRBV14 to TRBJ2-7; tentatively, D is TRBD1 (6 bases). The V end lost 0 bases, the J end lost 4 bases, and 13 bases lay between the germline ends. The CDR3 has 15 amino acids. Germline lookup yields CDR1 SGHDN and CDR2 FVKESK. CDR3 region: CASSQDSGRGYEQYV. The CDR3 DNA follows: TGTGCCAGCAGCCAAGACTCGGGCAGGGGATACGAGCAGTACGTC.

The CDR3 loop is CASSSAYNSPLHF. The DNA of the CDR3 is TGTGCCAGCAGCTCAGCCTATAATTCACCCCTCCACTTT. The J gene is TRBJ1-6, the V gene TRBV7-2; D uncertain. This CDR3 is 13 amino acids long. Trimming pared 4 bases from V and 2 bases from J, leaving 3 bases between. Germline values: CDR1 SGHTA, CDR2 FQGNSA. Full variable domain (remainder filled in from reference TRBV7-2 and TRBJ1-6): GAGVSQSPSNKVTEKGKDVELRCDPISGHTALYWYRQSLGQGLEFLIYFQGNSAPDKSGLPSDRFSAERTGGSVSTLTIQRTQQEDSAVYLCASSSAYNSPLHFGNGTRLTVT.

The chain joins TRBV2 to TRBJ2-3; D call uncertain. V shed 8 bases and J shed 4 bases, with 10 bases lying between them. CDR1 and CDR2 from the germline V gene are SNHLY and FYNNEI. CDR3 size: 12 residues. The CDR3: CASDEVSDTQYF. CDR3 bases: TGTGCCAGCGACGAAGTATCAGATACGCAGTATTTT.

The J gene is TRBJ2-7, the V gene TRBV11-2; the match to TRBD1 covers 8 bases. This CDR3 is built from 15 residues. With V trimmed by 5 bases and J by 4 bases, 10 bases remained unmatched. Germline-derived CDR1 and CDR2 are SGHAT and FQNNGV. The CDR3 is CASSQYGDRTYEQYF. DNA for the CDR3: TGTGCCAGCAGCCAATATGGGGACAGGACTTACGAGCAGTACTTC.

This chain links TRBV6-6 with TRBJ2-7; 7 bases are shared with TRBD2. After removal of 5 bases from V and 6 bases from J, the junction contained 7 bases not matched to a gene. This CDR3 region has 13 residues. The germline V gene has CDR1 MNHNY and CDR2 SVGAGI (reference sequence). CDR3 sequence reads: CASSPMGEGEQYV. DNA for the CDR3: TGTGCCAGCAGTCCTATGGGGGAGGGCGAGCAGTACGTC.

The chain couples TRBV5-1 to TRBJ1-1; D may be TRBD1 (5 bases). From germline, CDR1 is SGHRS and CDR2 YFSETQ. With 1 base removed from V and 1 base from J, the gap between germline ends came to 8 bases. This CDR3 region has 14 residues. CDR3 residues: CASSLTGRNTEAFF. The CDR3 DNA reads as TGCGCCAGCAGCTTGACAGGCAGGAACACTGAAGCTTTCTTT.

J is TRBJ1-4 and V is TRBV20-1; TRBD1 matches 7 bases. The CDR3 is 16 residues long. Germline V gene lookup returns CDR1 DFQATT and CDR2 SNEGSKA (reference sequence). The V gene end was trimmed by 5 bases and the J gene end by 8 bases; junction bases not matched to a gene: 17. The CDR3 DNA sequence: TGCAGTGCTCAGGGGGGATCCGGTTTTTTACGAGAAAAACTGTTTTTT. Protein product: CSAQGGSGFLREKLFF.

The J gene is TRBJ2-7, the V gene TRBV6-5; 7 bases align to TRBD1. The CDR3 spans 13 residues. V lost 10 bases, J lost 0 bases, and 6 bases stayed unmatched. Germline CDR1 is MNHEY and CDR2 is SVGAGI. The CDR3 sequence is CATNRGSSYEQYF. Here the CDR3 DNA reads TGTGCCACCAACAGGGGCTCCTCCTACGAGCAGTACTTC.

CDR3 sequence: CASSVSSGSSDEQFF. The CDR3 DNA is TGTGCCAGCAGCGTCTCTAGCGGGAGCAGTGATGAGCAGTTCTTC. The gene calls are TRBV9 and TRBJ2-1; 10 bases are shared with TRBD2. With 2 bases clipped from V and 8 bases from J, the junction kept 7 bases outside the gene matches. Germline assignment: CDR1 SGDLS and CDR2 YYNGEE. The CDR3 is 15 amino acids.

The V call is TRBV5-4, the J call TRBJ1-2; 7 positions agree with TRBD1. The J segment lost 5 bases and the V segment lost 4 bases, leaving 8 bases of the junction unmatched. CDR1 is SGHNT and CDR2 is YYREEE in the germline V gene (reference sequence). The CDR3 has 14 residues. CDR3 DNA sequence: TGTGCCAGCAGCATCAACAGGGGTCGATATGGCTACACCTTC. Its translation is CASSINRGRYGYTF.

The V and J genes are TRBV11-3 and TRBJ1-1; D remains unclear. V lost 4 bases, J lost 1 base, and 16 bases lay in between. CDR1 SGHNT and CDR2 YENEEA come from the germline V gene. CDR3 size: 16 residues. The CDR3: CASSYQPGSANTEAFF. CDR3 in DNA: TGTGCCAGCAGCTACCAACCTGGGTCAGCGAACACTGAAGCTTTCTTT.

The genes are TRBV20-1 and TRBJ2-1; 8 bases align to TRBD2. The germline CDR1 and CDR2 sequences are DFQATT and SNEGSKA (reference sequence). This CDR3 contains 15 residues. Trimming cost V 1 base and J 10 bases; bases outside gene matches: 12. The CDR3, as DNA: TGCAGTGCTAGAGCCGTCGGGAGGGGGGAATGGGAGCAGTTCTTC. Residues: CSARAVGRGEWEQFF.

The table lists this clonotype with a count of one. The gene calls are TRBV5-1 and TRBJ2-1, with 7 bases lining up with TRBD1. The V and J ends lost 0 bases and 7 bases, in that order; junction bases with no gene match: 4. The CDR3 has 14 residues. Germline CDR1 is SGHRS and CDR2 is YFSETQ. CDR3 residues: CASSLGQGGNEQFF. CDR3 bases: TGCGCCAGCAGCTTGGGACAGGGTGGAAATGAGCAGTTCTTC.

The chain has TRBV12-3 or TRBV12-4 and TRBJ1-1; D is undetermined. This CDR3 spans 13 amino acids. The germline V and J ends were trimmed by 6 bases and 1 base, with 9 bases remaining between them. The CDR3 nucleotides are TGTGCCAGCAGACAACCAGGGAACACTGAAGCTTTCTTT. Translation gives CASRQPGNTEAFF.

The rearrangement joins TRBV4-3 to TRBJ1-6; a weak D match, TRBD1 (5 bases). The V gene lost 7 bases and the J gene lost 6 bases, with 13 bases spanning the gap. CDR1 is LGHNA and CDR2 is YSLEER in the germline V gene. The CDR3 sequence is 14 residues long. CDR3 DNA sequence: TGCGCCAGCAAACAGGTCCCCTCTAATTCACCCCTCCACTTT. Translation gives CASKQVPSNSPLHF.

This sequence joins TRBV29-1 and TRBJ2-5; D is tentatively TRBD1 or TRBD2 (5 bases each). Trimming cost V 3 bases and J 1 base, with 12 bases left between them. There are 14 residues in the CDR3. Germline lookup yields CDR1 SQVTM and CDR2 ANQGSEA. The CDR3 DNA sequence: TGCAGCGTTGAGGGACCGGAATCCCAAGAGACCCAGTACTTC. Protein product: CSVEGPESQETQYF.

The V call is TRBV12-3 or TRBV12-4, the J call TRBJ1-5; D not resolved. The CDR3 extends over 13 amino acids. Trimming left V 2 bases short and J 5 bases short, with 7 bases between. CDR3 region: CASSLSVDQPQHF. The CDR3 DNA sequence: TGTGCCAGCAGTTTAAGTGTAGATCAGCCCCAGCATTTT.

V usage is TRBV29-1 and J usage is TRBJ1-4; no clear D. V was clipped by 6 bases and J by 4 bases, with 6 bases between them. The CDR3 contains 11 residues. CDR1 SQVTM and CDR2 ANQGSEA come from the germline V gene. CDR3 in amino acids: CSVLGNEKLFF. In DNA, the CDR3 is TGCAGCGTGTTGGGTAATGAAAAACTGTTTTTT. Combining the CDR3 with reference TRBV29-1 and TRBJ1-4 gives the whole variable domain SAVISQKPSRDICQRGTSLTIQCQVDSQVTMMFWYRQQPGQSLTLIATANQGSEATYESGFVIDKFPISRPNLTFSTLTVSNMSPEDSSIYLCSVLGNEKLFFGSGTQLSVL.